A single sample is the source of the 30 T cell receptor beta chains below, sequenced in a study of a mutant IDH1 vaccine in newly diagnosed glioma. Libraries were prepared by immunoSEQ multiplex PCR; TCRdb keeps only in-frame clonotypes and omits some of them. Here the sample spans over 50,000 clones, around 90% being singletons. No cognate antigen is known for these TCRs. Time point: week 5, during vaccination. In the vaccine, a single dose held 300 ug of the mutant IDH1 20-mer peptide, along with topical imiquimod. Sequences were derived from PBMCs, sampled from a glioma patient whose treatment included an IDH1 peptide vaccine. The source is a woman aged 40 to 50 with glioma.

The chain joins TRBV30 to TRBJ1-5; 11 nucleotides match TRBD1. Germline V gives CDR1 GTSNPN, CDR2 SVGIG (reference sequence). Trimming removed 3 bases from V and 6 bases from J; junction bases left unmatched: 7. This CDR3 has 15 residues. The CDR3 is CAWSVGQGAGQPQHF. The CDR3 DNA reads TGTGCCTGGAGCGTTGGACAGGGGGCTGGTCAGCCCCAGCATTTT. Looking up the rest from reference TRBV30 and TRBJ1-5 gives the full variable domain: SQTIHQWPATLVQPVGSPLSLECTVEGTSNPNLYWYRQAAGRGLQLLFYSVGIGQISSEVPQNLSASRPQDRQFILSSKKLLLSDSGFYLCAWSVGQGAGQPQHFGDGTRLSIL.

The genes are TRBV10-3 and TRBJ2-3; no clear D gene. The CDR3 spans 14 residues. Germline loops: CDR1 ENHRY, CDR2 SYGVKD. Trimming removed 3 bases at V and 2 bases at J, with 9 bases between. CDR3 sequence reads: CAISDSENTDTQYF. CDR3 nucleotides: TGTGCCATCAGTGATTCGGAAAACACAGATACGCAGTATTTT.

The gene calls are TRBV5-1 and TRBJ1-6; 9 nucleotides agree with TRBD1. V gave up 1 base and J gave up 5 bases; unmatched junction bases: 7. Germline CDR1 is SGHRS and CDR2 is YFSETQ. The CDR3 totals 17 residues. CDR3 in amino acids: CASSLPLGQGNNSPLHF. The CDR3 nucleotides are TGCGCCAGCAGCTTGCCCTTAGGACAGGGGAATAATTCACCCCTCCACTTT.

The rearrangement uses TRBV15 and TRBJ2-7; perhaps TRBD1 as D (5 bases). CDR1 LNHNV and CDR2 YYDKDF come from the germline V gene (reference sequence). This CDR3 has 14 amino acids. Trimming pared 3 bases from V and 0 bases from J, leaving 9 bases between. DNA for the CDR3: TGTGCCACCAGCAGGGGAACAGGCTCCTACGAGCAGTACTTC. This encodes CATSRGTGSYEQYF.

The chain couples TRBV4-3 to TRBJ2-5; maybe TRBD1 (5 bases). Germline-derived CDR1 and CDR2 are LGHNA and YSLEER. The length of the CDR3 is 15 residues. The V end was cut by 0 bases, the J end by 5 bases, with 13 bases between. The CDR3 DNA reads TGCGCCAGCAGCCAAGAGAAGGGGCAAAAGGAGACCCAGTACTTC. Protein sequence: CASSQEKGQKETQYF.

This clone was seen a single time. The CDR3 region is CATSSVGSGEKLFF. The CDR3 DNA reads as TGTGCCACCAGCAGCGTCGGGAGTGGTGAAAAACTGTTTTTT. The V gene is TRBV15, the J gene TRBJ1-4; D is unclear. Germline V gives CDR1 LNHNV, CDR2 YYDKDF (reference sequence). The CDR3 has 14 residues. V lost 3 bases, J lost 7 bases, and 12 bases lay in between.

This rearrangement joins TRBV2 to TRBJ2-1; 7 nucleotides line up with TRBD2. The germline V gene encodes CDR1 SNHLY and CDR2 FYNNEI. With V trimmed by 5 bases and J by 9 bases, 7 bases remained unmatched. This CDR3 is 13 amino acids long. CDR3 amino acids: CASSTTSSSEQFF. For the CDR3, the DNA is TGTGCCAGCAGTACGACTAGCTCGAGTGAGCAGTTCTTC.

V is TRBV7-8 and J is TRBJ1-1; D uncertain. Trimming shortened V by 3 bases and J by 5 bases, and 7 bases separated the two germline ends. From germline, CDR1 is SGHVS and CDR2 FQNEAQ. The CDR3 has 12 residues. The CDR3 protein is CASSFRDTEAFF. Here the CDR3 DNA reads TGTGCCAGCAGCTTTCGGGATACTGAAGCTTTCTTT.

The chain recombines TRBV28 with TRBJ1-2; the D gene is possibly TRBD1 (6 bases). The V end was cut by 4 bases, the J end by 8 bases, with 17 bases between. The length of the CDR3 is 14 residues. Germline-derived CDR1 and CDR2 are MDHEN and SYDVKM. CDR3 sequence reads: CASSSPDRSRGYTF. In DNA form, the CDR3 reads TGTGCCAGCAGTTCGCCCGACAGGTCGAGGGGCTACACCTTC.

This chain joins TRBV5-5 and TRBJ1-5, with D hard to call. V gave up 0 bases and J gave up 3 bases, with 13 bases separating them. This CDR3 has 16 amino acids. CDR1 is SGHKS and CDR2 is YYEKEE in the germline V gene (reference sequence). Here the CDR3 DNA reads TGTGCCAGCAGCTTGGGTGTGGCGGGAAACAATCAGCCCCAGCATTTT. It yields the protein CASSLGVAGNNQPQHF.

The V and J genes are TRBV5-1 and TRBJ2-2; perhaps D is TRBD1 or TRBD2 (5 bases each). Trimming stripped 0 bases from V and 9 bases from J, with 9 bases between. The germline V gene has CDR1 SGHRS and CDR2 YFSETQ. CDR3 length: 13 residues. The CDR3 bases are TGCGCCAGCAGCTTGGAGATGGGACGGGAGCTGTTTTTT. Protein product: CASSLEMGRELFF. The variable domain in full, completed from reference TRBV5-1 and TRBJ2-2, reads KAGVTQTPRYLIKTRGQQVTLSCSPISGHRSVSWYQQTPGQGLQFLFEYFSETQRNKGNFPGRFSGRQFSNSRSEMNVSTLELGDSALYLCASSLEMGRELFFGEGSRLTVL.

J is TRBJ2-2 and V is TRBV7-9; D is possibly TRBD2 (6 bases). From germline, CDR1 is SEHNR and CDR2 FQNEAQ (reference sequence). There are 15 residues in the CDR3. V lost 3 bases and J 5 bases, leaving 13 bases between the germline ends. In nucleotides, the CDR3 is TGTGCCAGCAGCTTGCCGGGAGTAGGGACCGGGGAGCTGTTTTTT. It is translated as CASSLPGVGTGELFF.

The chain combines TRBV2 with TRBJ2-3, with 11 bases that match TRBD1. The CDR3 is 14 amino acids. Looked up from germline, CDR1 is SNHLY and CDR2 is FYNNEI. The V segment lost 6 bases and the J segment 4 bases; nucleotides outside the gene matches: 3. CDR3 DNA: TGTGCCAGCAGGCGGGGACAGGGGGCAGATACGCAGTATTTT. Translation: CASRRGQGADTQYF. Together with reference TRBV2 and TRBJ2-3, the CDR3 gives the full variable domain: EPEVTQTPSHQVTQMGQEVILRCVPISNHLYFYWYRQILGQKVEFLVSFYNNEISEKSEIFDDQFSVERPDGSNFTLKIRSTKLEDSAMYFCASRRGQGADTQYFGPGTRLTVL.

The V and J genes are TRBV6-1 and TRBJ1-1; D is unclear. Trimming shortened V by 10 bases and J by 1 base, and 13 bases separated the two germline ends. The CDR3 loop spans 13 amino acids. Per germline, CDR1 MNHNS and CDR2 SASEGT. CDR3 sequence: CATTYRENTEAFF. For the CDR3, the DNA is TGTGCCACAACTTACCGAGAGAACACTGAAGCTTTCTTT.

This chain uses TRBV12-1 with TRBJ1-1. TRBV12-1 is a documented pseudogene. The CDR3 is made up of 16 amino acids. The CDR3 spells CASRCPPGRQNTEAFF. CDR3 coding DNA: TGTGCCAGCAGGTGCCCCCCCGGACGGCAAAACACTGAAGCTTTCTTT.

The CDR3, as DNA: TGCAGCGTTGGGGCCAGCACAGATACGCAGTATTTT. It is translated as CSVGASTDTQYF. The chain combines TRBV29-1 with TRBJ2-3; D is unresolved. The V gene lost 4 bases and the J gene lost 0 bases, with 5 bases spanning the gap. This CDR3 contains 12 residues. Germline CDR1 and CDR2: SQVTM and ANQGSEA.

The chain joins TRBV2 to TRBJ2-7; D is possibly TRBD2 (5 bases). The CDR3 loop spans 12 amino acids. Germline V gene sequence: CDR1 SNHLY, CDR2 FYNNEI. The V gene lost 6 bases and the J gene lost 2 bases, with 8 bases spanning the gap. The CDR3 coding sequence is TGTGCCAGCAGGAGGGTCACCTACGAGCAGTACTTC. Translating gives CASRRVTYEQYF.

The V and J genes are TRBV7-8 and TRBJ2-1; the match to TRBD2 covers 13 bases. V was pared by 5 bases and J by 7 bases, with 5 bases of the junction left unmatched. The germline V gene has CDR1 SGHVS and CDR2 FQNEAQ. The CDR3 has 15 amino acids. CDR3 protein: CASSPRTSGSNEQFF. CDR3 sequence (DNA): TGTGCCAGCAGCCCCCGGACTAGCGGGAGTAATGAGCAGTTCTTC.

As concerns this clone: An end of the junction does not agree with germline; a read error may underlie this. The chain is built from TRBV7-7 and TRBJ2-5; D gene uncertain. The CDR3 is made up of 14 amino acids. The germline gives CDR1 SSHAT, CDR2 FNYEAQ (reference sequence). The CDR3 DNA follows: TGTGCTAGCAGCTCTGGGGTCCCATCTGAGACCCAGTACTTC. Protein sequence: CASSSGVPSETQYF.

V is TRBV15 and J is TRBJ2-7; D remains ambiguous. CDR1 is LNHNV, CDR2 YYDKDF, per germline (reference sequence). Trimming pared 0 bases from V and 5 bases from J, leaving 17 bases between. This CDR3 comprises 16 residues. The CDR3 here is CATSRDWARGSHEQYF. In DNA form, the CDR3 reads TGTGCCACCAGCAGAGATTGGGCTCGTGGGTCCCACGAGCAGTACTTC.

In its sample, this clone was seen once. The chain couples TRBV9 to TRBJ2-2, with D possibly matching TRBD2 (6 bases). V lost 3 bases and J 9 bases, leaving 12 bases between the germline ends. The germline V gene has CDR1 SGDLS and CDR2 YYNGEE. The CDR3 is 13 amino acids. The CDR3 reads CASSGAGRRELFF. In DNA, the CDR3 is TGTGCCAGCAGCGGAGCAGGGAGGCGGGAGCTGTTTTTT.

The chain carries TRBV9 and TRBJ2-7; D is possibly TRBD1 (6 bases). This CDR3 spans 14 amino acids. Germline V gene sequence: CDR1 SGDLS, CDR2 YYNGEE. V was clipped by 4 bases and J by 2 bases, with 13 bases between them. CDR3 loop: CASSLGQGTYEQYF. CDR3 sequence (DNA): TGTGCCAGCAGCCTGGGGCAGGGGACCTACGAGCAGTACTTC. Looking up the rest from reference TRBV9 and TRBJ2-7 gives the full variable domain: DSGVTQTPKHLITATGQRVTLRCSPRSGDLSVYWYQQSLDQGLQFLIQYYNGEERAKGNILERFSAQQFPDLHSELNLSSLELGDSALYFCASSLGQGTYEQYFGPGTRLTVT.

CDR3 residues: CASSPRVAGGYEQYF. The CDR3 nucleotides are TGTGCCAGCAGCCCCCGGGTAGCGGGGGGCTACGAGCAGTACTTC. V is TRBV6-6 and J is TRBJ2-7; 10 positions agree with TRBD2. V lost 6 bases to trimming and J lost 3 bases; unmatched junction nucleotides: 8. CDR1 and CDR2 (germline): MNHNY, SVGAGI (reference sequence). The CDR3 contains 15 residues.

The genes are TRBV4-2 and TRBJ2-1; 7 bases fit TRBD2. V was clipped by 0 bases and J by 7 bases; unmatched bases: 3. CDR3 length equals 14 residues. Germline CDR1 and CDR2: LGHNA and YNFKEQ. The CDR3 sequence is CASSQERGGNEQFF. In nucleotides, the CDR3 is TGTGCCAGCAGCCAAGAGCGGGGAGGGAATGAGCAGTTCTTC.

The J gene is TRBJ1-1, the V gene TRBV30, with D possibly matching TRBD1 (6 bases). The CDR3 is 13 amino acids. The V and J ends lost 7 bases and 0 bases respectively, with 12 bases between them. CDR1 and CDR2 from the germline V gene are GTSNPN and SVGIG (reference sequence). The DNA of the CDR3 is TGTGCCTTAACAACAGGGATGAACACTGAAGCTTTCTTT. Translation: CALTTGMNTEAFF.

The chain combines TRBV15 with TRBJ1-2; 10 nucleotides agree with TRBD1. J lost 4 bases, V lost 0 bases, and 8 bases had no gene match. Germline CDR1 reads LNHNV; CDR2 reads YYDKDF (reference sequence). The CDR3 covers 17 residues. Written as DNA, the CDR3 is TGTGCCACCAGCAGAGATCAAGGGACAGGGGCCTCCTATGGCTACACCTTC. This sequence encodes CATSRDQGTGASYGYTF.

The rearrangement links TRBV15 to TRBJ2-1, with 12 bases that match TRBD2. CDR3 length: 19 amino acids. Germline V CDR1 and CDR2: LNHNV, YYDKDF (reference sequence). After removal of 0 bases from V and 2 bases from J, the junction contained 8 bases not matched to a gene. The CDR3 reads CATSRETSGRKGPYNEQFF. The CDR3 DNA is TGTGCCACCAGCAGAGAAACTAGCGGGAGGAAGGGTCCCTACAATGAGCAGTTCTTC.

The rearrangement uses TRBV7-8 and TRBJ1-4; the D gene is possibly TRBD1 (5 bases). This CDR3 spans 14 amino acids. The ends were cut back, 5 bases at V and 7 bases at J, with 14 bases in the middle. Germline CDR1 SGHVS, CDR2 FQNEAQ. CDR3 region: CASSPDSPSEKLFF. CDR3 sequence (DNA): TGTGCCAGCAGCCCCGACAGTCCAAGTGAAAAACTGTTTTTT.

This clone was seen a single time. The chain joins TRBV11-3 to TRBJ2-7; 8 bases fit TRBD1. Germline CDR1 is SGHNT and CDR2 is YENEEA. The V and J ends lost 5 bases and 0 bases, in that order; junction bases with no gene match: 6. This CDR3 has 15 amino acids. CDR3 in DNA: TGTGCCAGCAGCCCCGGACAGGGTCACTCCTACGAGCAGTACTTC. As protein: CASSPGQGHSYEQYF.

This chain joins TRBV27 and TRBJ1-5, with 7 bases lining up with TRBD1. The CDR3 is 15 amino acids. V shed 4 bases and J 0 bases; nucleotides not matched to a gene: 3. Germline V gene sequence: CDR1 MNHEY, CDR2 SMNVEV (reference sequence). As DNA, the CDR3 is TGTGCCAGCAGTTCGGGACAGCATAGCAATCAGCCCCAGCATTTT. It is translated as CASSSGQHSNQPQHF.